The 16 T cell receptor beta chains below all came from one sample that was sequenced in a study of cytomegalovirus exposure and HLA in healthy donors. The study ran its PCR with 60 Vbeta and 13 Jbeta primers. This table comes from immunoSEQ multiplex PCR, and its TCRdb copy is limited to in-frame clones, with some not included. The sample holds 250,000 or so clones, 85% seen once. Source material: PBMCs. These receptors came from a human donor in good health.

The rearrangement links TRBV5-1 to TRBJ2-7; 10 bases map to TRBD1. In germline, CDR1 is SGHRS, CDR2 YFSETQ. Trimming cost V 9 bases and J 2 bases; bases outside gene matches: 11. This CDR3 spans 15 amino acids. CDR3 region: CATSRQGAGTYEQYF. The DNA for the CDR3 is TGCGCCACCTCCAGACAGGGGGCAGGGACCTACGAGCAGTACTTC.

The chain has TRBV2 and TRBJ2-5; D uncertain. The J call is doubtful: the DNA matches TRBJ2-7 better. This CDR3 spans 15 amino acids. From germline, CDR1 is SNHLY and CDR2 FYNNEI. The CDR3, as DNA: TGTGCCAGCAGAGAACCCCGGCTTACAGAGTACGAGCAGTACTTC. This sequence encodes CASREPRLTEYEQYF.

Comment on this clone: At one end the junction does not follow the germline gene, possibly because of a read error. The chain links TRBV7-6 to TRBJ2-3; D not certain. Germline V gene sequence: CDR1 SGHVS, CDR2 FNYEAQ. The CDR3 is 14 amino acids. This CDR3 reads CAGSPDLGADTQYF. CDR3 bases: TGTGCCGGCAGCCCCGACCTAGGAGCAGATACGCAGTATTTT.

The chain couples TRBV7-2 to TRBJ2-3, with 10 nucleotides matching TRBD2. In germline, CDR1 is SGHTA, CDR2 FQGNSA. This CDR3 region has 18 residues. Trimming at V came to 1 base and at J to 1 base, leaving 8 bases not matched to a gene. The CDR3 bases are TGTGCCAGCAGCTTAGAGGCAGCGGGAGGGCCTGGCACAGATACGCAGTATTTT. Amino acids: CASSLEAAGGPGTDTQYF.

V usage is TRBV6-6 and J usage is TRBJ2-2, with unresolved D. Germline assignment: CDR1 MNHNY and CDR2 SVGAGI (reference sequence). V lost 5 bases, J lost 2 bases, and 9 bases lay in between. This CDR3 comprises 14 residues. The CDR3 sequence is CASSLTLNTGELFF. As DNA, the CDR3 is TGTGCCAGCAGTCTTACATTAAACACCGGGGAGCTGTTTTTT.

This CDR3 reads CASSTTGNSNQPQHF. The CDR3 nucleotides are TGTGCCAGCAGCACGACAGGGAATAGCAATCAGCCCCAGCATTTT. The chain couples TRBV5-5 to TRBJ1-5, with 7 positions matching TRBD1. Germline CDR1 reads SGHKS; CDR2 reads YYEKEE (reference sequence). CDR3 length: 15 amino acids. Trimming cost V 4 bases and J 0 bases; bases outside gene matches: 4.

The chain links TRBV11-2 to TRBJ1-5; unclear D gene. Deletions cut 3 bases from V and 10 bases from J, with 7 bases between. The CDR3 consists of 11 residues. Per germline, CDR1 SGHAT and CDR2 FQNNGV. DNA for the CDR3: TGTGCCAGCAGCTTCCGGGGACCCCAGCATTTT. Its translation is CASSFRGPQHF.

The chain combines TRBV29-1 with TRBJ2-3, with 12 bases aligning to TRBD2. V was pared by 3 bases and J by 5 bases, with 12 bases of the junction left unmatched. CDR3 size: 17 residues. Per germline, CDR1 SQVTM and CDR2 ANQGSEA. This CDR3 reads CSVERLTSGRTEDTQYF. The CDR3 region has the DNA TGCAGCGTTGAGAGGCTGACTAGCGGGAGAACGGAAGATACGCAGTATTTT.

The V and J genes are TRBV6-1 and TRBJ1-2; D gene ambiguous. Germline V gives CDR1 MNHNS, CDR2 SASEGT. Trimming removed 4 bases from V and 7 bases from J, with 10 bases in between. There are 12 residues in the CDR3. DNA for the CDR3: TGTGCCAGCAGTGTGACAAGCGGTGGCTACACCTTC. Amino acid sequence: CASSVTSGGYTF.

V is TRBV4-3 and J is TRBJ2-7, with D perhaps matching TRBD2 (5 bases). Germline V gene data show CDR1 as LGHNA and CDR2 as YSLEER. The V gene lost 0 bases and the J gene lost 6 bases, with 12 bases spanning the gap. This CDR3 comprises 14 residues. The CDR3 loop reads CASSQDGTRVEQYF. As DNA, the CDR3 is TGCGCCAGCAGCCAAGATGGCACGAGGGTCGAGCAGTACTTC.

The rearrangement joins TRBV19 to TRBJ1-1; weak D call: TRBD1 (5 bases). The CDR3 length is 13 residues. Trimming took off 1 base at V and 4 bases at J, with 7 bases between the two ends. Germline values: CDR1 LNHDA, CDR2 SQIVND (reference sequence). In DNA, the CDR3 is TGTGCCAGTAGTATAGTGGGGGGCACTGAAGCTTTCTTT. Its protein is CASSIVGGTEAFF.

To note about this clone: Other DNA sequences in this specimen translate into the identical CDR3. The genes are TRBV7-3 and TRBJ2-7; 11 bases align to TRBD1. CDR3 length: 14 residues. The germline V gene has CDR1 SGHTA and CDR2 FQGTGA. V was pared by 2 bases and J by 4 bases, with 1 base of the junction left unmatched. The CDR3 region is CASSLGQGAYEQYF. The CDR3 DNA reads TGTGCCAGCAGCTTAGGACAGGGGGCTTACGAGCAGTACTTC. The full variable domain, in which reference TRBV7-3 and TRBJ2-7 provide the parts outside the CDR3, is GAGVSQTPSNKVTEKGKYVELRCDPISGHTALYWYRQSLGQGPEFLIYFQGTGAADDSGLPNDRFFAVRPEGSVSTLKIQRTERGDSAVYLCASSLGQGAYEQYFGPGTRLTVT.

This sequence joins TRBV4-2 and TRBJ1-5, with 9 bases lining up with TRBD1. Germline assignment: CDR1 LGHNA and CDR2 YNFKEQ. This CDR3 has 19 amino acids. V lost 1 base, J lost 8 bases, and 18 bases stayed unmatched. CDR3: CASSQAPPGTGLWKEPQHF. DNA of the CDR3: TGTGCCAGCAGCCAAGCCCCGCCCGGGACAGGGCTTTGGAAGGAGCCCCAGCATTTT.

The chain is built from TRBV2 and TRBJ1-3; D gene ambiguous. CDR1 SNHLY and CDR2 FYNNEI come from the germline V gene. V was cut by 6 bases and J by 2 bases, with 8 bases left in between. The CDR3 totals 13 residues. The CDR3, as DNA: TGTGCCAGCAGGGTGAGGACTGGAAACACCATATATTTT. Encoded protein: CASRVRTGNTIYF.

This clone came up once. The chain recombines TRBV19 with TRBJ1-5; 7 bases fit TRBD1. Unmatched junction bases numbered 8, after V lost 3 bases and J lost 6 bases. The CDR3 consists of 15 residues. CDR1 and CDR2 (germline): LNHDA, SQIVND (reference sequence). The DNA for the CDR3 is TGTGCCAGTAGTATGGACAGGAGGGGTAGTCAGCCCCAGCATTTT. Translation: CASSMDRRGSQPQHF.

The rearrangement joins TRBV7-9 to TRBJ1-2, with 7 nucleotides matching TRBD1. The CDR3 totals 12 residues. CDR1 and CDR2 (germline): SEHNR, FQNEAQ (reference sequence). With V trimmed by 5 bases and J by 10 bases, 7 bases remained unmatched. CDR3 protein: CASSPEGQFYTF. The CDR3 DNA sequence: TGTGCCAGCAGCCCGGAGGGACAGTTCTACACCTTC.